This record looks at one T cell receptor (beta chain) sequence and its context. The assay was immunoSEQ multiplex PCR, and TCRdb's table has in-frame clones only and misses some. The sample includes roughly 140,000 clones, 84% of them seen just once. Germline V gene data show CDR1 as LNHDA and CDR2 as SQIVND (reference sequence). The CDR3 covers 14 residues. Trimming removed 4 bases from V and 5 bases from J, with 11 bases in between. These data originate in a study of blood T cell repertoires in COVID-19. The chain combines TRBV19 with TRBJ1-4; possibly TRBD1 for D (5 bases). The TCR sequence derives from a woman of 80 years or more in a cohort sampled during active or convalescent COVID-19. Material: peripheral blood. CDR3 residues: CASSKDGGNEKLFF. CDR3 DNA: TGTGCCAGTAGTAAAGATGGGGGGAATGAAAAACTGTTTTTT.